One and the same sample provided the 9 T cell receptor beta chains below, sequenced in a study of vaccination and CD4 T cells after COVID-19. With the Oncomine TCR Beta short-read assay, DNA from cultured CD4+ T cells was sequenced. TCRdb ran MiXCR on the PCR reads and lists one entry per CDR3 protein. The sample records around 7,400 distinct CDR3 sequences, 53% being singletons. Indicated treatment: roughly 11-day PBMC culture with coronavirus spike peptide pools or control peptides (ViraFEST assay). Collection of the unexposed donor's CD4+ T cells took place before the COVID-19 pandemic (2011-2018). These receptors have no known antigen. Specimen: CD4+ T cells from blood, cultured in vitro. These receptors were obtained from a human donor in good health.

This clonotype came up once. The chain is built from TRBV20-1 and TRBJ2-7; D possibly corresponds to TRBD1 (6 bases). This CDR3 spans 13 amino acids. The germline V and J ends were trimmed by 3 bases and 5 bases, with 14 bases remaining between them. Germline loops: CDR1 DFQATT, CDR2 SNEGSKA (reference sequence). The CDR3 sequence: CSASDTGSNEQYF. The CDR3 DNA is TGCAGTGCTAGCGACACAGGGTCGAACGAGCAGTACTTC.

As concerns this clonotype: A much larger clone lies one base from this, so it may be a read error. The chain links TRBV20-1 to TRBJ2-1, with 9 bases identical to TRBD2. The CDR3 has 14 amino acids. CDR1 is DFQATT and CDR2 is SNEGSKA in the germline V gene (reference sequence). V dropped 0 bases and J dropped 10; count of bases not matched to a gene: 7. The CDR3 bases are TGCAGTGCTAGAGAGTTAGCGGGAGTCTGGGAGCAGTTCTTC. This encodes CSARELAGVWEQFF.

V is TRBV6-4 and J is TRBJ2-3, with 9 bases matching TRBD2. The CDR3 has 15 residues. The V segment lost 3 bases and the J segment 2 bases; nucleotides outside the gene matches: 3. Germline values: CDR1 MRHNA, CDR2 SNTAGT. Here the CDR3 DNA reads TGTGCCAGCAGTGAGACTAGCGGTTACACAGATACGCAGTATTTT. Protein product: CASSETSGYTDTQYF.

The chain links TRBV11-2 to TRBJ2-7; D gene uncertain. The CDR3 runs 13 residues. Germline V lookup: CDR1 SGHAT, CDR2 FQNNGV. V was cut by 0 bases and J by 6 bases, with 9 bases left in between. The CDR3 loop is CASSLERTGEQYF. DNA for the CDR3: TGTGCCAGCAGCTTAGAGCGGACCGGCGAGCAGTACTTC. The full variable domain, with the rest looked up from reference TRBV11-2 and TRBJ2-7, is EAGVAQSPRYKIIEKRQSVAFWCNPISGHATLYWYQQILGQGPKLLIQFQNNGVVDDSQLPKDRFSAERLKGVDSTLKIQPAKLEDSAVYLCASSLERTGEQYFGPGTRLTVT.

The sample holds a few counts of this clonotype. This rearrangement joins TRBV28 to TRBJ1-6; D is ambiguous. V lost 8 bases, J lost 7 bases, and 12 bases lay in between. From germline, CDR1 is MDHEN and CDR2 SYDVKM. The CDR3 runs to 13 residues. CDR3 residues: CASGRSLNSPLHF. The CDR3 DNA sequence: TGTGCCAGCGGCCGTAGCCTGAATTCACCCCTCCACTTT. The complete variable domain, with remaining parts taken from reference TRBV28 and TRBJ1-6, reads DVKVTQSSRYLVKRTGEKVFLECVQDMDHENMFWYRQDPGLGLRLIYFSYDVKMKEKGDIPEGYSVSREKKERFSLILESASTNQTSMYLCASGRSLNSPLHFGNGTRLTVT.

J is TRBJ1-5 and V is TRBV27; a weak D match, TRBD1 (6 bases). The germline gives CDR1 MNHEY, CDR2 SMNVEV (reference sequence). This CDR3 region has 16 residues. V lost 6 bases and J 1 base, leaving 16 bases between the germline ends. The CDR3 loop reads CASRDNRDKSNQPQHF. CDR3 bases: TGTGCCAGCAGGGACAACCGGGACAAGAGCAATCAGCCCCAGCATTTT.

The J gene is TRBJ1-2, the V gene TRBV4-2; D remains ambiguous. The CDR3 sequence is 11 residues long. The V end was cut by 4 bases, the J end by 7 bases, with 7 bases between. From germline, CDR1 is LGHNA and CDR2 YNFKEQ. The CDR3 DNA reads as TGTGCCAGCAGCCCGGGCCGTGGCTACACCTTC. This encodes CASSPGRGYTF.

This clonotype appeared once. The V gene is TRBV14, the J gene TRBJ2-7; 9 nucleotides match TRBD1. V lost 6 bases to trimming and J lost 9 bases; unmatched junction nucleotides: 6. The CDR3 sequence is 12 residues long. Germline lookup yields CDR1 SGHDN and CDR2 FVKESK. DNA of the CDR3: TGTGCCAGCAGTCCCACAGGGGGCAGGCAGTACTTC. The encoded protein is CASSPTGGRQYF.

Note on this clonotype: One end of the junction is discordant with germline, which a read error may explain. The chain combines TRBV25-1 with TRBJ2-5; D might be TRBD1 or TRBD2, each matching 6 bases. The CDR3 runs to 13 residues. The germline V gene has CDR1 MGHDK and CDR2 SYGVNS. The CDR3 loop is CASRFSGAETQYF. In nucleotides, the CDR3 is TGCGCCAGCAGGTTCTCGGGGGCAGAGACCCAGTACTTC. Supplemented by reference TRBV25-1 and TRBJ2-5, the full variable domain reads EADIYQTPRYLVIGTGKKITLECSQTMGHDKMYWYQQDPGMELHLIHYSYGVNSTEKGDLSSESTVSRIRTEHFPLTLESARPSHTSQYLCASRFSGAETQYFGPGTRLLVL.